These 25 T cell receptor beta chains share one sample of origin, sequenced in a study of blood T cell repertoires in COVID-19. The data were produced by immunoSEQ multiplex PCR, yet TCRdb's version contains in-frame clones alone and is incomplete. The table records about 91,000 clones, roughly 71% of them present only once. The sequenced sample consisted of peripheral blood. The receptors originated from a woman of 80 years or more with acute or convalescent COVID-19.

This sequence joins TRBV28 and TRBJ2-1, with TRBD2 identical over 15 bases. The CDR3 runs to 17 residues. After removal of 5 bases from V and 8 bases from J, the junction contained 10 bases not matched to a gene. Germline CDR1 MDHEN, CDR2 SYDVKM. CDR3 in DNA: TGTGCCAGCAGTCCGCCCGGGACTAGCGGGAGGTTGGATGAGCAGTTCTTC. Its translation is CASSPPGTSGRLDEQFF.

The chain is built from TRBV11-1 and TRBJ2-5, with a weak D call TRBD1 (6 bases). CDR1 is SGHAT, CDR2 FQDESV, per germline (reference sequence). The CDR3 is 13 residues long. Trimming removed 4 bases at V and 6 bases at J, with 12 bases between. For the CDR3, the DNA is TGTGCCAGCAGCTCAGGCAGGGGTCAGACCCAGTACTTC. Translated, it gives CASSSGRGQTQYF.

The V and J genes are TRBV19 and TRBJ2-7; 9 bases agree with TRBD1. Losses at the gene ends were 9 bases for V and 4 bases for J; bases not matched to a gene: 13. Germline V lookup: CDR1 LNHDA, CDR2 SQIVND (reference sequence). The CDR3 has 15 amino acids. The chain's CDR3 is CASRADRGSGYEQYF. For the CDR3, the DNA is TGTGCCAGCAGAGCCGACAGGGGGTCTGGGTACGAGCAGTACTTC.

The V gene is TRBV4-1, the J gene TRBJ1-1; D may be TRBD1 (6 bases). CDR1 and CDR2 (germline): MGHRA, YSYEKL. With 4 bases removed from V and 0 bases from J, the gap between germline ends came to 18 bases. CDR3 length: 17 residues. CDR3 sequence: CASSRRSGQFMNTEAFF. DNA for the CDR3: TGCGCCAGCAGCCGCAGATCAGGACAGTTCATGAACACTGAAGCTTTCTTT.

The rearrangement joins TRBV14 to TRBJ2-3; 8 nucleotides agree with TRBD1. From germline, CDR1 is SGHDN and CDR2 FVKESK. The CDR3 spans 14 residues. Trimming cost V 1 base and J 14 bases; bases outside gene matches: 11. In DNA form, the CDR3 reads TGTGCCAGCAGCCAAGGGGCAGGACAGGGTGCCGTGTATTTT. The encoded protein is CASSQGAGQGAVYF.

This clone was counted only a few times. The V call is TRBV6-6, the J call TRBJ2-6; D uncertain. Germline V lookup: CDR1 MNHNY, CDR2 SVGAGI (reference sequence). V was shortened by 7 bases and J by 0 bases, with 4 bases between the two germline ends. The CDR3 is 13 amino acids. The chain's CDR3 is CASIHSGANVLTF. CDR3 coding DNA: TGTGCCAGCATACACTCTGGGGCCAACGTCCTGACTTTC.

The chain combines TRBV30 with TRBJ2-7, with a possible D match to TRBD1 (5 bases). Germline-derived CDR1 and CDR2 are GTSNPN and SVGIG (reference sequence). V lost 0 bases, J lost 6 bases, and 12 bases lay in between. The length of the CDR3 is 13 residues. This CDR3 reads CAWSVRQGGEQYF. The CDR3 region has the DNA TGTGCCTGGAGTGTACGGCAGGGTGGCGAGCAGTACTTC. The variable domain in full, completed from reference TRBV30 and TRBJ2-7, reads SQTIHQWPATLVQPVGSPLSLECTVEGTSNPNLYWYRQAAGRGLQLLFYSVGIGQISSEVPQNLSASRPQDRQFILSSKKLLLSDSGFYLCAWSVRQGGEQYFGPGTRLTVT.

This chain links TRBV4-3 with TRBJ2-7; a weak D match, TRBD2 (5 bases). This CDR3 contains 12 residues. Between the trimmed V and J ends, which lost 4 bases and 6 bases, there was a span of 10 bases. CDR1 is LGHNA and CDR2 is YSLEER in the germline V gene. This CDR3 reads CASSRHAGEQYF. The DNA of the CDR3 is TGCGCCAGCAGCCGCCATGCGGGCGAGCAGTACTTC.

This clone was seen a single time. The chain carries TRBV29-1 and TRBJ1-1, with 7 bases that match TRBD1. The CDR3 length is 14 residues. Trimming took 4 bases from V and 1 from J; bases not matched to a gene: 6. CDR1 is SQVTM and CDR2 is ANQGSEA in the germline V gene. The CDR3 DNA sequence: TGCAGCGTTGGGCTCAGGGGGGCGAACACTGAAGCTTTCTTT. Residues: CSVGLRGANTEAFF.

This clone was observed once. This sequence joins TRBV7-2 and TRBJ2-1; D might be TRBD1 (5 bases). This CDR3 region has 14 residues. Germline CDR1 SGHTA, CDR2 FQGNSA. V lost 6 bases, J lost 7 bases, and 16 bases lay in between. CDR3 protein: CASRPEWGLNEQFF. The CDR3, as DNA: TGTGCCAGCAGGCCTGAGTGGGGCTTGAATGAGCAGTTCTTC.

The rearrangement links TRBV4-2 to TRBJ1-5, with D maybe TRBD1 (6 bases). The V gene's germline CDR1 is LGHNA and CDR2 YNFKEQ. The CDR3 runs 14 residues. Trimming removed 0 bases at V and 4 bases at J, with 7 bases between. This CDR3 is CASSQDRGNQPQHF. The CDR3 DNA is TGTGCCAGCAGCCAAGACAGGGGAAATCAGCCCCAGCATTTT.

The chain links TRBV30 to TRBJ2-7; a possible D gene is TRBD1 (5 bases). The CDR3 extends over 18 amino acids. Germline-derived CDR1 and CDR2 are GTSNPN and SVGIG (reference sequence). The ends were cut back, 3 bases at V and 3 bases at J, with 27 bases in the middle. Here the CDR3 reads CAWSKVTGQIKNHYEQYF. CDR3 nucleotides: TGTGCCTGGAGCAAGGTCACAGGTCAAATAAAAAATCACTACGAGCAGTACTTC.

This clone was detected ten times or more. The chain carries TRBV7-2 and TRBJ2-7; maybe TRBD1 (5 bases). The CDR3 has 12 amino acids. The germline gives CDR1 SGHTA, CDR2 FQGNSA. The V end was cut by 5 bases, the J end by 8 bases, with 13 bases between. The CDR3 protein is CASSASGYKQYF. As DNA, the CDR3 is TGTGCCAGCAGCGCTTCAGGGTACAAGCAGTACTTC. Full variable domain (remainder filled in from reference TRBV7-2 and TRBJ2-7): GAGVSQSPSNKVTEKGKDVELRCDPISGHTALYWYRQSLGQGLEFLIYFQGNSAPDKSGLPSDRFSAERTGGSVSTLTIQRTQQEDSAVYLCASSASGYKQYFGPGTRLTVT.

The chain joins TRBV7-2 to TRBJ2-2; no clear D gene. Germline lookup yields CDR1 SGHTA and CDR2 FQGNSA. V lost 2 bases and J lost 0, with 16 bases in between. The CDR3 is 18 residues long. CDR3 region: CASSLIPLRFPNTGELFF. DNA of the CDR3: TGTGCCAGCAGCTTAATCCCCCTCAGGTTCCCGAACACCGGGGAGCTGTTTTTT.

This rearrangement joins TRBV2 to TRBJ1-1; possibly TRBD1 for D (6 bases). V gave up 6 bases and J gave up 0 bases, with 8 bases separating them. Germline V gene lookup returns CDR1 SNHLY and CDR2 FYNNEI. This CDR3 is built from 13 residues. CDR3: CASSRTVNTEAFF. The CDR3 DNA follows: TGTGCCAGCAGCCGGACAGTGAACACTGAAGCTTTCTTT.

The V call is TRBV7-3, the J call TRBJ2-3; TRBD2 matches at 8 bases. Losses at the gene ends were 8 bases for V and 0 bases for J; bases not matched to a gene: 4. The CDR3 is 14 amino acids. CDR1 SGHTA and CDR2 FQGTGA come from the germline V gene. In nucleotides, the CDR3 is TGTGCCAGCCGCGGGGGGCGTAGCACAGATACGCAGTATTTT. It is translated as CASRGGRSTDTQYF.

The V gene is TRBV6-5, the J gene TRBJ2-5; D possibly corresponds to TRBD2 (5 bases). The germline V gene has CDR1 MNHEY and CDR2 SVGAGI. The CDR3 runs 11 residues. With 1 base removed from V and 12 bases from J, the gap between germline ends came to 9 bases. The CDR3 region is CASSYFGEKYF. DNA for the CDR3: TGTGCCAGCAGTTACTTCGGGGAAAAGTACTTC.

The chain uses TRBV5-1 and TRBJ1-5, with TRBD1 identical over 10 bases. The CDR3 spans 16 residues. The V and J ends lost 4 bases and 4 bases, in that order; junction bases with no gene match: 8. Per the germline V gene, CDR1 is SGHRS and CDR2 is YFSETQ. In DNA, the CDR3 is TGCGCCAGCAGCCTGACAGGGGGCGAGGTAAATCAGCCCCAGCATTTT. Protein product: CASSLTGGEVNQPQHF.

This chain joins TRBV6-5 and TRBJ2-5; 10 bases match TRBD2. Germline V gene lookup returns CDR1 MNHEY and CDR2 SVGAGI. Trimming at V came to 2 bases and at J to 5 bases, leaving 5 bases not matched to a gene. The CDR3 extends over 15 amino acids. The CDR3 nucleotides are TGTGCCAGCAGTTACGGTAGCGGGGGGTGGGAGACCCAGTACTTC. Translated: CASSYGSGGWETQYF.

V gene TRBV19 combines with J gene TRBJ1-4; weak D call: TRBD1 (5 bases). The germline V and J ends were trimmed by 3 bases and 4 bases, with 9 bases remaining between them. Germline V gives CDR1 LNHDA, CDR2 SQIVND (reference sequence). This CDR3 contains 14 residues. The chain's CDR3 is CASSIQQVNEKLFF. CDR3 DNA sequence: TGTGCCAGTAGTATTCAACAGGTTAATGAAAAACTGTTTTTT.

In its sample, this clone was seen a few times. V usage is TRBV15 and J usage is TRBJ1-5; tentative D call: TRBD1 (6 bases). Germline lookup yields CDR1 LNHNV and CDR2 YYDKDF (reference sequence). CDR3 length equals 17 residues. V was shortened by 1 base and J by 3 bases, with 16 bases between the two germline ends. The CDR3 DNA follows: TGTGCCACCAGCAGAGTCGGGCGGGGGGCGGACAATCAGCCCCAGCATTTT. This sequence encodes CATSRVGRGADNQPQHF. Together with reference TRBV15 and TRBJ1-5, the CDR3 gives the full variable domain: DAMVIQNPRYQVTQFGKPVTLSCSQTLNHNVMYWYQQKSSQAPKLLFHYYDKDFNNEADTPDNFQSRRPNTSFCFLDIRSPGLGDTAMYLCATSRVGRGADNQPQHFGDGTRLSIL.

The chain recombines TRBV19 with TRBJ1-5; 11 bases are a match to TRBD1. CDR1 and CDR2 from the germline V gene are LNHDA and SQIVND (reference sequence). With 4 bases clipped from V and 6 bases from J, the junction kept 2 bases outside the gene matches. The CDR3 runs to 14 residues. Here the CDR3 DNA reads TGTGCCAGTAGTACGGGACAGGGGGGTCAGCCCCAGCATTTT. Translating gives CASSTGQGGQPQHF.

The CDR3 DNA is TGTGCCAGCAGCCTAACCCTCCTAGCGGGGGGATCCAACACCGGGGAGCTGTTTTTT. Protein product: CASSLTLLAGGSNTGELFF. The V gene is TRBV7-2, the J gene TRBJ2-2, with 11 bases fitting TRBD2. The CDR3 is 19 amino acids. Germline V gene data show CDR1 as SGHTA and CDR2 as FQGNSA. Trimming took 5 bases from V and 2 from J; bases not matched to a gene: 13.

The J gene is TRBJ1-1, the V gene TRBV30; 8 nucleotides match TRBD1. CDR3 length: 13 amino acids. The germline V gene has CDR1 GTSNPN and CDR2 SVGIG (reference sequence). With 4 bases clipped from V and 0 bases from J, the junction kept 1 base outside the gene matches. The CDR3 is CAWKQGVNTEAFF. For the CDR3, the DNA is TGTGCCTGGAAACAGGGGGTGAACACTGAAGCTTTCTTT.

The genes are TRBV5-6 and TRBJ2-1; D is perhaps TRBD2 (5 bases). Trimming took 2 bases from V and 4 from J, leaving 10 bases between them. The CDR3 is 14 residues long. Germline CDR1 and CDR2: SGHDT and YYEEEE. The CDR3 reads CASSFVASYNEQFF. The CDR3 DNA sequence: TGTGCCAGCAGCTTCGTAGCGTCGTACAATGAGCAGTTCTTC.